This TCR beta chain was profiled in a study of blood T cell repertoires in COVID-19. Study context: The samples span acute and convalescent COVID-19 from the United States, Italy and Spain. PBMCs, B-cell-depleted T cells, or T cells provided the cDNA or gDNA that made up the material.

This clone showed up just a few times. Participant ages covered about 18 to 100 years across some 25 US areas. Two negative PCRs, clearance, or symptom resolution characterized the recovered Cohort 3 donors. Germline CDR1 MNHEY, CDR2 SVGAGI. V lost 7 bases and J lost 6; bases outside the gene matches: 3. The CDR3 totals 13 residues. Method: immunoSEQ multiplex PCR; TCRdb's copy keeps in-frame clones and lacks some. Of about 160,000 clones listed, 80% are singletons. The sequence was collected from a woman aged 60-75 years who had recovered from COVID-19. The chain carries TRBV6-5 and TRBJ1-6; the match to TRBD1 covers 7 bases. Sequenced sample: PBMCs or T cells enriched from blood (not recorded which). DNA of the CDR3: TGTGCCAGCAATCGGGACAGTAATTCACCCCTCCACTTT. It specifies CASNRDSNSPLHF.